The text below deals with one TCR beta chain. Its antigen is not identified. Indicated treatment: about 20 received Ad26.COV2.S at low or high dose, single or two shots; 5 received placebo; per-sample allocation not given. Each sample was drawn 63 days after the first injection (of vaccine or placebo). Built on an Ad26 vector, the vaccine expressed Wuhan-strain SARS-CoV-2 spike. These data come from a study of Ad26.COV2.S vaccination and SARS-CoV-2 variants. About the study: The donor was enrolled in the Ad26.COV2.S arm of the COV1001 trial. Recipients of Ad26.COV2.S got it intramuscularly, once or twice 56 days apart. Study-wide findings and caveats: After vaccination, reports described spike-specific CD8+ and CD4+ T cell responses as showing substantial breadth.

Sequencing was performed with immunoSEQ multiplex PCR; in TCRdb, only in-frame clones are kept and a portion is missing. Seen here are fewer than 300,000 clones, more than 75% observed once, and the top ten hold more than 2.5%. V was clipped by 2 bases and J by 7 bases; unmatched bases: 4. Germline V gene sequence: CDR1 LGHDT, CDR2 YNNKEL (reference sequence). This CDR3 is 13 amino acids long. This sequence originates from a person between 18 and 60 years old who received the Ad26.COV2.S COVID-19 vaccine or a placebo. The genes are TRBV3-1 (or the pseudogene TRBV3-2) and TRBJ2-7; 8 bases are a match to TRBD1. Here the sequenced sample was peripheral blood, taken in a trial of Ad26.COV2.S vaccine versus placebo. Here the CDR3 reads CASSQQGAWEQYF. The CDR3 DNA is TGTGCCAGCAGCCAACAGGGGGCCTGGGAGCAGTACTTC.